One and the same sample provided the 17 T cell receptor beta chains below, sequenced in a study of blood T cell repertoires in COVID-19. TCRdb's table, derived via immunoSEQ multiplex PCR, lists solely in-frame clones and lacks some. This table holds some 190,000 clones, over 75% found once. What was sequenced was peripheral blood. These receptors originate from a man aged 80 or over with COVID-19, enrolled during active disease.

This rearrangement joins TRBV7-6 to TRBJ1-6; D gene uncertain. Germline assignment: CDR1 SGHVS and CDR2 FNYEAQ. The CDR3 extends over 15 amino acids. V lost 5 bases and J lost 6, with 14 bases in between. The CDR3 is CASSPSSQSNSPLHF. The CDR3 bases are TGTGCCAGCAGCCCCTCCTCGCAGTCTAATTCACCCCTCCACTTT.

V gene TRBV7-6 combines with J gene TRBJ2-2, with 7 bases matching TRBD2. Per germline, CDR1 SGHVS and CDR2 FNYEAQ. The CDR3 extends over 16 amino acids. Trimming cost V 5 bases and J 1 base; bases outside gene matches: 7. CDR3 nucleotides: TGTGCCAGCAGCAAGCGGGGACGGATGAACACCGGGGAGCTGTTTTTT. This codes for CASSKRGRMNTGELFF.

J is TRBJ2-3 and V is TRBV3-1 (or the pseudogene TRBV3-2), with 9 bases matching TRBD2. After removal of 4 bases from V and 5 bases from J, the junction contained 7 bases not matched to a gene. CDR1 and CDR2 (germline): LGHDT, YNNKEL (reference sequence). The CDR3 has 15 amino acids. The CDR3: CASSPTAGGRDTQYF. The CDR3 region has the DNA TGTGCCAGCAGCCCCACAGCGGGGGGTCGAGATACGCAGTATTTT.

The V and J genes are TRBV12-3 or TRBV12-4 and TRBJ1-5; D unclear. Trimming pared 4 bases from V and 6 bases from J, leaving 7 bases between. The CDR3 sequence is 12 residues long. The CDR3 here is CASSSQAQPQHF. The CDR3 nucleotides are TGTGCCAGCAGTTCCCAGGCTCAGCCCCAGCATTTT.

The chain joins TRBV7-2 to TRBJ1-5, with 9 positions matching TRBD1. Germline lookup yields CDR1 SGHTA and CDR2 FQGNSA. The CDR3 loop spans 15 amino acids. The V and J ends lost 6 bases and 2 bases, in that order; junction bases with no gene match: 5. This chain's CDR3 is CASSRTGDGNQPQHF. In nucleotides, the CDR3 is TGTGCCAGCAGTCGGACAGGGGACGGCAATCAGCCCCAGCATTTT.

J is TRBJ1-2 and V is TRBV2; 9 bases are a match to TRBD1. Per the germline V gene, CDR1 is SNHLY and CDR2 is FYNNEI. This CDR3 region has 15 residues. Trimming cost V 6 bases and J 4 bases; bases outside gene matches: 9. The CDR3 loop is CASSRPGQGFYGYTF. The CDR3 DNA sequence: TGTGCCAGCAGCCGTCCGGGACAGGGATTCTATGGCTACACCTTC.

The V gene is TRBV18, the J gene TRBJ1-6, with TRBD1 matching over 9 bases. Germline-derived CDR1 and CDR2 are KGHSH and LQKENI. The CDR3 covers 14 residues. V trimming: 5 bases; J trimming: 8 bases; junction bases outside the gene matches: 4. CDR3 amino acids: CASSTTGGDSPLHF. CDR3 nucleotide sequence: TGTGCCAGCTCAACTACAGGGGGCGATTCACCCCTCCACTTT.

The CDR3 DNA is TGTGCCAGCACGAAAGAGGGCCCCTATAGCTATGGCTACACCTTC. The encoded protein is CASTKEGPYSYGYTF. This sequence joins TRBV6-5 and TRBJ1-2; D is unresolved. The V end was cut by 7 bases, the J end by 4 bases, with 19 bases between. The V gene's germline CDR1 is MNHEY and CDR2 SVGAGI. CDR3 length: 15 residues.

Written as DNA, the CDR3 is TGTGCCAGCAGTGCAGCTAACTATGGCTACACCTTC. Its protein product is CASSAANYGYTF. The chain uses TRBV12-3 or TRBV12-4 and TRBJ1-2; D unclear. V shed 5 bases and J shed 0 bases, with 4 bases lying between them. The CDR3 runs to 12 residues.

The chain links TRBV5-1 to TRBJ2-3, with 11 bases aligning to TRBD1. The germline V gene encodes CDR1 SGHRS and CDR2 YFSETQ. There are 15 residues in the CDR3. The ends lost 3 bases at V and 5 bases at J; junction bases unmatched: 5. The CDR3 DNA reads TGCGCCAGCAGCTGGTGGACAGGGGGCCTAGATACGCAGTATTTT. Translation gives CASSWWTGGLDTQYF.

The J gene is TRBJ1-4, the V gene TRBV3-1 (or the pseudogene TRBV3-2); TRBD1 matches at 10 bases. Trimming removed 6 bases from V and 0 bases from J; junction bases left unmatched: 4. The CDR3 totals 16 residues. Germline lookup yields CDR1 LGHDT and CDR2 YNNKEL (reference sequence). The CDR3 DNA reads TGTGCCAGCAGACTTGGACAGGGGGCAACTAATGAAAAACTGTTTTTT. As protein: CASRLGQGATNEKLFF.

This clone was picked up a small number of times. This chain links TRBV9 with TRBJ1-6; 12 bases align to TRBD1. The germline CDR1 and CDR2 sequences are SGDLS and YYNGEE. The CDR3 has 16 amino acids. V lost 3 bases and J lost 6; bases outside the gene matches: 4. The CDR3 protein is CASSAGQGARNSPLHF. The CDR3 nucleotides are TGTGCCAGCAGCGCGGGACAGGGGGCCCGTAATTCACCCCTCCACTTT.

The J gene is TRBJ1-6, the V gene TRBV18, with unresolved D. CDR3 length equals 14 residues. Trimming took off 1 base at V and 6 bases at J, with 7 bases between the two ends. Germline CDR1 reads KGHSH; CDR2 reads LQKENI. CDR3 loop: CASSPQFGNSPLHF. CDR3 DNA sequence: TGTGCCAGCTCACCACAGTTCGGTAATTCACCCCTCCACTTT.

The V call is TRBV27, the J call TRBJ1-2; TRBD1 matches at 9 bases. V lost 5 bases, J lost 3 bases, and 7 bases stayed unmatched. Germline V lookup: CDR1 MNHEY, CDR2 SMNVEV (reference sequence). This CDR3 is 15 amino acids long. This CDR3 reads CASSGTGGADYGYTF. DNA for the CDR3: TGTGCCAGCAGTGGAACAGGGGGCGCGGACTATGGCTACACCTTC.

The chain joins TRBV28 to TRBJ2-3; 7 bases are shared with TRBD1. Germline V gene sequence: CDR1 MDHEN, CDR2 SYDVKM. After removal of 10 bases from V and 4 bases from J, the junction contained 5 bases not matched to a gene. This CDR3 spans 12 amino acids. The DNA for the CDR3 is TGTGCCACAGACAGGGCCGCAGATACGCAGTATTTT. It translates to CATDRAADTQYF.

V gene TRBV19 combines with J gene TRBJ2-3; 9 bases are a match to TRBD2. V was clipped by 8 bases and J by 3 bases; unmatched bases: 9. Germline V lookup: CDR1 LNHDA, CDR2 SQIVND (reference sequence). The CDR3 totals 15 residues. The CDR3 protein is CASSPRGGQTDTQYF. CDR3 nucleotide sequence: TGTGCCAGTTCCCCGCGGGGGGGCCAAACAGATACGCAGTATTTT.

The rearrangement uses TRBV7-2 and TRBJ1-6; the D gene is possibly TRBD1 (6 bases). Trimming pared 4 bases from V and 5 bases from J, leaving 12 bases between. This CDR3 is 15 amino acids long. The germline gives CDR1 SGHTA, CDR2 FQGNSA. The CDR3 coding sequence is TGTGCCAGCAGCTCCCGCCAGGGGCATAATTCACCCCTCCACTTT. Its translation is CASSSRQGHNSPLHF.